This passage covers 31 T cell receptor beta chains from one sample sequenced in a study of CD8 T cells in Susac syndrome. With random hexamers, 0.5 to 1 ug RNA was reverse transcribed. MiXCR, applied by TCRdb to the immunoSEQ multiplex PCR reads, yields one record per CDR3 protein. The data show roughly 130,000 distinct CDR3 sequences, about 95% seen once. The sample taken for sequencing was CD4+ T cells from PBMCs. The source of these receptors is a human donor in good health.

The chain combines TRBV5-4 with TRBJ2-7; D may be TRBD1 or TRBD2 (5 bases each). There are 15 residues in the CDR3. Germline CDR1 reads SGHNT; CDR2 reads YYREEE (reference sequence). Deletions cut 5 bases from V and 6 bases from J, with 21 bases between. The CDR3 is CASRLTTAGRGEQYF. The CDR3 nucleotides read TGTGCCAGCAGATTGACGACGGCAGGGAGAGGCGAGCAGTACTTC.

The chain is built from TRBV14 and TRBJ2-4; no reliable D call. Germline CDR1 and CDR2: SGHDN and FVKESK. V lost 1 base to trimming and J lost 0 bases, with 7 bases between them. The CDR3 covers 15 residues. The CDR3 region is CASSQASIAKNIQYF. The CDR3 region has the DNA TGTGCCAGCAGCCAAGCCTCCATAGCCAAAAACATTCAGTACTTC.

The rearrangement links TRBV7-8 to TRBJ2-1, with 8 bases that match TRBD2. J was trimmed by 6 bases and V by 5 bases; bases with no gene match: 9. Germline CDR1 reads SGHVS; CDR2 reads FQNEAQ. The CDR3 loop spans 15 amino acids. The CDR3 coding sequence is TGTGCCAGCAGCACGGGCGGGAGGACACCCAATGAGCAGTTCTTC. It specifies CASSTGGRTPNEQFF.

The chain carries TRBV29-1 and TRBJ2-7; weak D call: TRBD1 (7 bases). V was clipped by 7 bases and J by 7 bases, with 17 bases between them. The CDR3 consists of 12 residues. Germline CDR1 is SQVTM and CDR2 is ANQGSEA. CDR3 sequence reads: CSASETGREQYF. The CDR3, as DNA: TGCAGCGCCTCAGAGACAGGGAGGGAGCAGTACTTC.

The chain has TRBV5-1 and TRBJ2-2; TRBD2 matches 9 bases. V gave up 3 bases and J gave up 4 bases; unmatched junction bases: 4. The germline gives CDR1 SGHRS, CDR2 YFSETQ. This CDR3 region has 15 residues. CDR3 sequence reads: CASSSNSGGTGELFF. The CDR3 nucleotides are TGCGCCAGCAGCTCGAATAGCGGGGGCACCGGGGAGCTGTTTTTT.

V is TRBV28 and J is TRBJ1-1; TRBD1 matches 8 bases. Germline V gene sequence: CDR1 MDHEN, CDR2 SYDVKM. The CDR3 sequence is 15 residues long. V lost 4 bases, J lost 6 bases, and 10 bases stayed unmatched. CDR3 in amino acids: CASSSPAGGLAEAFF. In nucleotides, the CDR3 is TGTGCCAGCAGTTCGCCCGCAGGGGGCCTCGCTGAAGCTTTCTTT.

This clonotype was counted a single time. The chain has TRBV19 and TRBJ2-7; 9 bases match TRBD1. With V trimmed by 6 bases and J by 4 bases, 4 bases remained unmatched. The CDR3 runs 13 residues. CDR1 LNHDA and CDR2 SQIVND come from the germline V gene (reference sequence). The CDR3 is CASRRTGEYEQYF. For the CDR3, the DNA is TGTGCCAGTAGGCGGACAGGGGAGTACGAGCAGTACTTC.

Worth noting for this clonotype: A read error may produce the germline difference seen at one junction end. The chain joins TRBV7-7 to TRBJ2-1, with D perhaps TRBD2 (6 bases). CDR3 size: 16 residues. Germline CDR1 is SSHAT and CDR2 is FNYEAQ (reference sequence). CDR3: CASSLGGASSYNEQFF. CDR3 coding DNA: TGTGCTAGCAGCTTAGGAGGGGCCAGCTCCTACAATGAGCAGTTCTTC.

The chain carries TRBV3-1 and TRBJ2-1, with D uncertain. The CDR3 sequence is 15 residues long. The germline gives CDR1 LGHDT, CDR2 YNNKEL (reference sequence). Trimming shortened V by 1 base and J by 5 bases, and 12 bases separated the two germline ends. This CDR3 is CASSQVLRRNNEQFF. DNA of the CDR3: TGTGCCAGCAGCCAAGTCCTGCGACGGAACAATGAGCAGTTCTTC.

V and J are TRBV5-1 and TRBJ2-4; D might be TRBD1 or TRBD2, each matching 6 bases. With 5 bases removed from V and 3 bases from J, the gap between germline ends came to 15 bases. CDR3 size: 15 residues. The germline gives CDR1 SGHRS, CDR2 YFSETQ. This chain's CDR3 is CASRDDRRGKNIQYF. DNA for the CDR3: TGCGCCAGCAGAGACGACAGGCGGGGCAAAAACATTCAGTACTTC. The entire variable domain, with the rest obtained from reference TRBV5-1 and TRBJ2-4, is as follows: KAGVTQTPRYLIKTRGQQVTLSCSPISGHRSVSWYQQTPGQGLQFLFEYFSETQRNKGNFPGRFSGRQFSNSRSEMNVSTLELGDSALYLCASRDDRRGKNIQYFGAGTRLSVL.

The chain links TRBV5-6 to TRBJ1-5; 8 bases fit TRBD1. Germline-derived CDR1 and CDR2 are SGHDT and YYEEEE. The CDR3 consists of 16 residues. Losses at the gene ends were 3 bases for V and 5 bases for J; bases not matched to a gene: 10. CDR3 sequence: CASSSWTGRRYQPQHF. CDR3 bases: TGTGCCAGCAGCTCCTGGACAGGGAGGAGGTATCAGCCCCAGCATTTT. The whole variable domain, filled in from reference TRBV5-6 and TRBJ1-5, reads DAGVTQSPTHLIKTRGQQVTLRCSPKSGHDTVSWYQQALGQGPQFIFQYYEEEERQRGNFPDRFSGHQFPNYSSELNVNALLLGDSALYLCASSSWTGRRYQPQHFGDGTRLSIL.

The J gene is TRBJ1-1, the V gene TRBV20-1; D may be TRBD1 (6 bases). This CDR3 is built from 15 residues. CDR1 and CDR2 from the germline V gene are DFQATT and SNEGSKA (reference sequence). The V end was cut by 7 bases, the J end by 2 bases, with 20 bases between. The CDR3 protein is CSVPKGGAENTEAFF. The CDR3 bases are TGCAGTGTTCCGAAGGGGGGCGCGGAAAACACTGAAGCTTTCTTT.

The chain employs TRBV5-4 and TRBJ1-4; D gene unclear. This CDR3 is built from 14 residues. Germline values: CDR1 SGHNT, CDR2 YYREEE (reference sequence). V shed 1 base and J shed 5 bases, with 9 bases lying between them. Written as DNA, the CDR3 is TGTGCCAGCAGCTTGAGGCCAGTGAATGAAAAACTGTTTTTT. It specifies CASSLRPVNEKLFF.

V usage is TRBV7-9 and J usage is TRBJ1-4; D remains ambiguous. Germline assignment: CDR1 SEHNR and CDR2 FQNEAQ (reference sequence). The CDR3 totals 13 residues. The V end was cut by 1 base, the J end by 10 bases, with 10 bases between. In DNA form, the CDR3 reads TGTGCCAGCAGCTTAGGTGGGCCCGGAAAACTGTTTTTT. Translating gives CASSLGGPGKLFF.

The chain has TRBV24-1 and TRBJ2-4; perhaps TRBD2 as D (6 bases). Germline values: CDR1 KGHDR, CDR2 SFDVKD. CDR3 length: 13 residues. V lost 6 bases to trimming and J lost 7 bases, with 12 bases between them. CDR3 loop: CATSSGGGNIQYF. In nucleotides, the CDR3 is TGTGCCACCAGTTCGGGTGGGGGGAACATTCAGTACTTC.

The CDR3 spells CASSGTSGFTDTQYF. The DNA for the CDR3 is TGTGCCAGCTCCGGGACTAGCGGGTTCACAGATACGCAGTATTTT. V usage is TRBV18 and J usage is TRBJ2-3; 12 bases line up with TRBD2. Germline V gene sequence: CDR1 KGHSH, CDR2 LQKENI. This CDR3 has 15 residues. Trimming removed 6 bases from V and 2 bases from J; junction bases left unmatched: 3.

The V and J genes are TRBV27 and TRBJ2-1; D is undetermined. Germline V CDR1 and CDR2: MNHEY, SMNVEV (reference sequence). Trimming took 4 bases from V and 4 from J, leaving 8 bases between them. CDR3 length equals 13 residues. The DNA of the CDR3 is TGTGCCAGCAGTTGGGCGATTTACAATGAGCAGTTCTTC. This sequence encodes CASSWAIYNEQFF.

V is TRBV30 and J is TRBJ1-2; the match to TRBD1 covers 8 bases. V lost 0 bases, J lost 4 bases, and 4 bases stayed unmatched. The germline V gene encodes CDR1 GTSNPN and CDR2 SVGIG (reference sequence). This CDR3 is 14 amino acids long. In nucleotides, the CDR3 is TGTGCCTGGAGTGTACAGGGGGAGTCCTATGGCTACACCTTC. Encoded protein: CAWSVQGESYGYTF.

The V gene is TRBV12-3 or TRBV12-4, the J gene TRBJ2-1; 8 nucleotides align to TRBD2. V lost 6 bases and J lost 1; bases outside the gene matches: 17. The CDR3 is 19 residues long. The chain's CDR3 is CASSPSGQAAGVSYNEQFF. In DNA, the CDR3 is TGTGCCAGCAGCCCCTCGGGCCAGGCAGCGGGAGTGTCCTACAATGAGCAGTTCTTC.

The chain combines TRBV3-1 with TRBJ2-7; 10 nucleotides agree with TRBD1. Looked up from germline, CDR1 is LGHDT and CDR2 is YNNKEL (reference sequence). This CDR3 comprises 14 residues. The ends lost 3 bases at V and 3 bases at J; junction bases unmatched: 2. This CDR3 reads CASSQGDRGYEQYF. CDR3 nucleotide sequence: TGTGCCAGCAGCCAGGGGGACAGGGGCTACGAGCAGTACTTC.

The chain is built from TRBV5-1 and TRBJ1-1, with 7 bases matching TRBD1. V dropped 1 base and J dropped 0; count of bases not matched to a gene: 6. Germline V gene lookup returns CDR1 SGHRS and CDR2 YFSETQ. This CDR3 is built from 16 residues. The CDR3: CASSLRSGQMNTEAFF. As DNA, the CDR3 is TGCGCCAGCAGCTTGAGGTCGGGACAGATGAACACTGAAGCTTTCTTT.

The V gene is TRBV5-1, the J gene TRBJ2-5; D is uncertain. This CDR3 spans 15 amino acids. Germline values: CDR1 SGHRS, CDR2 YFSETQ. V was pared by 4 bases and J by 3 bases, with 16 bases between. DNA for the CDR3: TGCGCCAGCAGCGGGAAGTGGCAGGCGGAAGAGACCCAGTACTTC. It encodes CASSGKWQAEETQYF.

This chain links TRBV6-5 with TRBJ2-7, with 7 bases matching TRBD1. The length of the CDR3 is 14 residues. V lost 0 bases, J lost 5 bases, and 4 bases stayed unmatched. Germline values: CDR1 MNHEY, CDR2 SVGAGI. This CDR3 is CASSYSTGMDEQYF. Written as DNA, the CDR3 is TGTGCCAGCAGTTACTCGACAGGGATGGACGAGCAGTACTTC.

The CDR3 spells CASRRAGDGYTF. CDR3 nucleotide sequence: TGTGCCAGCCGAAGGGCGGGTGATGGCTACACCTTC. The genes are TRBV2 and TRBJ1-2, with no clear D. Germline loops: CDR1 SNHLY, CDR2 FYNNEI. CDR3 length equals 12 residues. V lost 8 bases and J lost 6, with 13 bases in between.

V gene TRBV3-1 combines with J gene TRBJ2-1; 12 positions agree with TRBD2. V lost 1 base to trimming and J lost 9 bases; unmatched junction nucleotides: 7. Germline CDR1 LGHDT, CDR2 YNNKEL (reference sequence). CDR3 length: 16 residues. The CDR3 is CASSQGLAGGIGEQFF. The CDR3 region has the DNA TGTGCCAGCAGCCAAGGGCTAGCGGGAGGGATAGGTGAGCAGTTCTTC.

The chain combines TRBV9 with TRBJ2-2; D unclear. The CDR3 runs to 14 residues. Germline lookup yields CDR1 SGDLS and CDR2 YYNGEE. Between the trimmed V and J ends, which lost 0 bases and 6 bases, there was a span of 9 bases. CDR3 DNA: TGTGCCAGCAGCGTAGCTGTCGCCCCCGGGGAGCTGTTTTTT. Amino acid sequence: CASSVAVAPGELFF.

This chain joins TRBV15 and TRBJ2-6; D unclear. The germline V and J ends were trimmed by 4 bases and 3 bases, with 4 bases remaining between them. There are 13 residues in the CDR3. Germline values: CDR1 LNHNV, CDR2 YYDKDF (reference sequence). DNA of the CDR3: TGTGCCACCAGCACCCTTGGGGCCAACGTCCTGACTTTC. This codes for CATSTLGANVLTF.

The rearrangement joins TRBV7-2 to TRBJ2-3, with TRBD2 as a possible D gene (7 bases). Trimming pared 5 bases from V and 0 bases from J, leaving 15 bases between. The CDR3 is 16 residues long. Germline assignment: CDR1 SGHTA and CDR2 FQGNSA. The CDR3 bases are TGTGCCAGCAGCACAGGGACTATCTCCAGCACAGATACGCAGTATTTT. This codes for CASSTGTISSTDTQYF.

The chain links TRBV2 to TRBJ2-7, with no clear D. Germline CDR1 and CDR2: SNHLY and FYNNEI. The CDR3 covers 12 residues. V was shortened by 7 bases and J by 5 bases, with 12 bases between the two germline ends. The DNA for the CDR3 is TGTGCCAGCAAGAGAGCGCCCCACGAGCAGTACTTC. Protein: CASKRAPHEQYF.

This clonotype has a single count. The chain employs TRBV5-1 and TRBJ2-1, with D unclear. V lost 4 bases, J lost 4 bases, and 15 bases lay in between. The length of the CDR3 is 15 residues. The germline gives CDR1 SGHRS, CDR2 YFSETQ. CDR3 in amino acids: CASSVSGGGYNEQFF. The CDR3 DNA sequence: TGCGCCAGCAGCGTTTCAGGCGGTGGGTACAATGAGCAGTTCTTC.

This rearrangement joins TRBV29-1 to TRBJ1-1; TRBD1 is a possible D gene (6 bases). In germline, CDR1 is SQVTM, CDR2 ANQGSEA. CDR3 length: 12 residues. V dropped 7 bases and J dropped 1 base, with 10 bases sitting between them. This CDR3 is CSGGQTNTEAFF. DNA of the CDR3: TGCAGCGGCGGACAGACGAACACTGAAGCTTTCTTT.